Shown below are 15 T cell receptor beta chains from a single sample sequenced in a study of blood T cell repertoires in COVID-19. Profiled with immunoSEQ multiplex PCR; TCRdb holds only in-frame clones, not every one. The sample lists more than 250,000 clones, about four fifths occurring once. Sequenced input: PBMCs or T cells enriched from blood (not recorded which). The receptors originated from a man aged 35-49 years who had been exposed to COVID-19.

The CDR3 nucleotides read TGTGCCAGCAGCGTAGCCCAGAACACCGGGGAGCTGTTTTTT. The encoded protein is CASSVAQNTGELFF. The chain couples TRBV9 to TRBJ2-2; D is unresolved. Trimming pared 0 bases from V and 1 base from J, leaving 4 bases between. This CDR3 has 14 amino acids. The germline gives CDR1 SGDLS, CDR2 YYNGEE.

This clone has more than one count but fewer than ten. The rearrangement uses TRBV28 and TRBJ1-2; 7 bases are shared with TRBD1. The V gene end was trimmed by 3 bases and the J gene end by 2 bases; junction bases not matched to a gene: 9. This CDR3 has 16 amino acids. The germline gives CDR1 MDHEN, CDR2 SYDVKM. The CDR3, as DNA: TGTGCCAGCAGTTTCCCCCCTGGACAGGCAAACTATGGCTACACCTTC. This gives the protein CASSFPPGQANYGYTF.

DNA for the CDR3: TGTGCCAGCTTGACAGATATGAACACTGAAGCTTTCTTT. Translation gives CASLTDMNTEAFF. The chain employs TRBV2 and TRBJ1-1, with a possible D match to TRBD1 (5 bases). The CDR3 length is 13 residues. CDR1 is SNHLY, CDR2 FYNNEI, per germline. The V and J ends lost 8 bases and 0 bases respectively, with 10 bases between them. Full variable domain (outside the CDR3, taken from reference TRBV2 and TRBJ1-1): EPEVTQTPSHQVTQMGQEVILRCVPISNHLYFYWYRQILGQKVEFLVSFYNNEISEKSEIFDDQFSVERPDGSNFTLKIRSTKLEDSAMYFCASLTDMNTEAFFGQGTRLTVV.

V is TRBV3-1 (or the pseudogene TRBV3-2) and J is TRBJ1-6; weak D call: TRBD1 (6 bases). The CDR3 extends over 17 amino acids. The V end lost 1 base, the J end lost 7 bases, and 17 bases lay between the germline ends. Germline loops: CDR1 LGHDT, CDR2 YNNKEL (reference sequence). Here the CDR3 reads CASSQVGGLGSNSPLHF. The CDR3 DNA reads TGTGCCAGCAGCCAAGTGGGGGGGCTGGGGTCGAATTCACCCCTCCACTTT.

This chain joins TRBV30 and TRBJ1-5, with 7 bases identical to TRBD1. The CDR3 is 15 residues long. V shed 5 bases and J 2 bases; nucleotides not matched to a gene: 9. The germline gives CDR1 GTSNPN, CDR2 SVGIG (reference sequence). CDR3 protein: CAWGGPTGGNQPQHF. The CDR3 bases are TGTGCCTGGGGGGGCCCTACAGGGGGCAATCAGCCCCAGCATTTT.

The rearrangement links TRBV7-3 to TRBJ2-1; no firm D call. Trimming removed 5 bases from V and 0 bases from J, with 11 bases in between. This CDR3 has 15 amino acids. CDR1 and CDR2 from the germline V gene are SGHTA and FQGTGA. DNA of the CDR3: TGTGCCAGCAGCACTTCCGCGAGCTCCTACAATGAGCAGTTCTTC. Translating gives CASSTSASSYNEQFF.

The CDR3 reads CAGHRGANTEAFF. DNA of the CDR3: TGTGCCGGACACAGGGGGGCGAACACTGAAGCTTTCTTT. V usage is TRBV2 and J usage is TRBJ1-1, with 8 bases that match TRBD1. Losses at the gene ends were 11 bases for V and 1 base for J; bases not matched to a gene: 6. Germline-derived CDR1 and CDR2 are SNHLY and FYNNEI. The length of the CDR3 is 13 residues.

V is TRBV19 and J is TRBJ2-7; D not certain. In germline, CDR1 is LNHDA, CDR2 SQIVND (reference sequence). CDR3 length: 17 residues. V was cut by 3 bases and J by 4 bases, with 22 bases left in between. CDR3 residues: CASSIVFVSRRLYEQYF. CDR3 sequence (DNA): TGTGCCAGTAGTATTGTGTTCGTGTCCCGGCGACTGTACGAGCAGTACTTC. Variable domain in full (rest from reference TRBV19 and TRBJ2-7): DGGITQSPKYLFRKEGQNVTLSCEQNLNHDAMYWYRQDPGQGLRLIYYSQIVNDFQKGDIAEGYSVSREKKESFPLTVTSAQKNPTAFYLCASSIVFVSRRLYEQYFGPGTRLTVT.

This rearrangement joins TRBV3-1 (or the pseudogene TRBV3-2) to TRBJ2-1; a weak D match, TRBD2 (6 bases). Germline-derived CDR1 and CDR2 are LGHDT and YNNKEL (reference sequence). V was shortened by 0 bases and J by 3 bases, with 12 bases between the two germline ends. This CDR3 has 16 amino acids. CDR3 DNA: TGTGCCAGCAGCCAAGAATTAACGGGAGTCTACAATGAGCAGTTCTTC. Amino acid sequence: CASSQELTGVYNEQFF.

There are many counts of this clone. V usage is TRBV7-9 and J usage is TRBJ2-3; perhaps TRBD1 as D (6 bases). V was cut by 3 bases and J by 2 bases, with 21 bases left in between. Looked up from germline, CDR1 is SEHNR and CDR2 is FQNEAQ (reference sequence). This CDR3 contains 18 residues. CDR3 DNA: TGTGCCAGCAGCTTTAGGGCCGACAGGCCTTCTTTCACAGATACGCAGTATTTT. Translating gives CASSFRADRPSFTDTQYF.

The CDR3 reads CASSSETSGQETQYF. The DNA for the CDR3 is TGTGCCAGCAGCTCGGAGACTAGCGGGCAAGAGACCCAGTACTTC. The J gene is TRBJ2-5, the V gene TRBV11-3; 10 bases are a match to TRBD2. V shed 4 bases, J shed 2 bases, and the junction held 4 bases outside the gene matches. CDR1 and CDR2 from the germline V gene are SGHNT and YENEEA. CDR3 length: 15 residues. The variable domain in full, completed from reference TRBV11-3 and TRBJ2-5, reads EAGVVQSPRYKIIEKKQPVAFWCNPISGHNTLYWYLQNLGQGPELLIRYENEEAVDDSQLPKDRFSAERLKGVDSTLKIQPAELGDSAVYLCASSSETSGQETQYFGPGTRLLVL.

The CDR3 bases are TGTGCCAGTAGTGACAGGGGAGATGGCTACACCTTC. Its translation is CASSDRGDGYTF. The chain uses TRBV19 and TRBJ1-2; 8 nucleotides agree with TRBD1. V lost 5 bases, J lost 6 bases, and 2 bases stayed unmatched. The germline V gene has CDR1 LNHDA and CDR2 SQIVND (reference sequence). The CDR3 spans 12 residues.

V and J are TRBV5-1 and TRBJ2-3; TRBD2 agrees at 7 bases. With V trimmed by 5 bases and J by 0 bases, 9 bases remained unmatched. This CDR3 region has 16 residues. Germline V gene data show CDR1 as SGHRS and CDR2 as YFSETQ. As DNA, the CDR3 is TGCGCCAGCAGTTCTAGCGGCCAACTTAGCACAGATACGCAGTATTTT. Translating gives CASSSSGQLSTDTQYF.

The V call is TRBV3-1 (or the pseudogene TRBV3-2), the J call TRBJ1-1; D perhaps matches TRBD1 (5 bases). Germline CDR1 is LGHDT and CDR2 is YNNKEL (reference sequence). Trimming left V 4 bases short and J 7 bases short, with 10 bases between. CDR3 length: 12 residues. The CDR3 DNA sequence: TGTGCCAGCAGCCCCCAGGGCAGTGAAGCTTTCTTT. Protein: CASSPQGSEAFF.

This chain uses TRBV29-1 with TRBJ2-1; 12 bases line up with TRBD1. The V segment lost 3 bases and the J segment 9 bases; nucleotides outside the gene matches: 6. The germline CDR1 and CDR2 sequences are SQVTM and ANQGSEA. The CDR3 covers 14 residues. The CDR3 DNA follows: TGCAGCGTTGAGAAGGGACAGGGGGCTAGTGAGCAGTTCTTC. Translated, it gives CSVEKGQGASEQFF.